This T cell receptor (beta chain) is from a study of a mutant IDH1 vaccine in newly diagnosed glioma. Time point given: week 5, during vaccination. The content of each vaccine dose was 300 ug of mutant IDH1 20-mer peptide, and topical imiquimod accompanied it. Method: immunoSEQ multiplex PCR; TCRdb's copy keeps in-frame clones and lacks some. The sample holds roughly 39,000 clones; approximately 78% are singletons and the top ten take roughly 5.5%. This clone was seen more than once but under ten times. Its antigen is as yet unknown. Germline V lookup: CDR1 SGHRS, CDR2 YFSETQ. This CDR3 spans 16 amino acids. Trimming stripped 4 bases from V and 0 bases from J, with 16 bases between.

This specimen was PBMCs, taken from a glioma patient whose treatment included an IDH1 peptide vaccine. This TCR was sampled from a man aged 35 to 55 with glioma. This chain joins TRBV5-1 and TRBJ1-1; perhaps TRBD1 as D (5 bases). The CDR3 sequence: CASSEEFGRVNTEAFF. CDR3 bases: TGCGCCAGCAGCGAGGAATTCGGCAGGGTGAACACTGAAGCTTTCTTT.